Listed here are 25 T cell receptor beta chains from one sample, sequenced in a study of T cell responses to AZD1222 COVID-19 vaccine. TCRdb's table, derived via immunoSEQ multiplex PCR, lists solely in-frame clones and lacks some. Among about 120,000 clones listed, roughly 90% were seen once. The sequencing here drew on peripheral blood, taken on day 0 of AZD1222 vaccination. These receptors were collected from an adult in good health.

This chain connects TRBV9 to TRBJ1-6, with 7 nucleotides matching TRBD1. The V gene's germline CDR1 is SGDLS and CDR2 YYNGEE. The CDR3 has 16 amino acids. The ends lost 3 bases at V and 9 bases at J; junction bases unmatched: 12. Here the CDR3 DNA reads TGTGCCAGCAGCGCTAGTCAAGGGGGCGGCGGTTCACCCCTCCACTTT. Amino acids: CASSASQGGGGSPLHF. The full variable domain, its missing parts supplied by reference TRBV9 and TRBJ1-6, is DSGVTQTPKHLITATGQRVTLRCSPRSGDLSVYWYQQSLDQGLQFLIQYYNGEERAKGNILERFSAQQFPDLHSELNLSSLELGDSALYFCASSASQGGGGSPLHFGNGTRLTVT.

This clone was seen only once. This CDR3 is CASSFTSGSSTDTQYF. The DNA for the CDR3 is TGTGCCAGCAGCTTTACTAGCGGAAGTTCCACAGATACGCAGTATTTT. The rearrangement links TRBV7-9 to TRBJ2-3, with 8 nucleotides matching TRBD2. In germline, CDR1 is SEHNR, CDR2 FQNEAQ (reference sequence). V was clipped by 3 bases and J by 2 bases; unmatched bases: 7. This CDR3 spans 16 amino acids.

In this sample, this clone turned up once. DNA for the CDR3: TGCGCCAGCAGCCAGCCCGGGACAGGATCCGAAAAACTGTTTTTT. Protein sequence: CASSQPGTGSEKLFF. The chain employs TRBV4-1 and TRBJ1-4, with 8 positions matching TRBD1. Trimming removed 3 bases from V and 8 bases from J; junction bases left unmatched: 8. The CDR3 spans 15 residues. The germline V gene encodes CDR1 MGHRA and CDR2 YSYEKL.

The CDR3 region has the DNA TGTGCCAGCAGCTCGCGCGGGGGGCATAATTCACCCCTCCACTTT. It translates to CASSSRGGHNSPLHF. The rearrangement uses TRBV5-4 and TRBJ1-6, with D possibly TRBD1 on 6 matching bases. Trimming stripped 3 bases from V and 5 bases from J, with 12 bases between. The CDR3 loop spans 15 amino acids. Germline assignment: CDR1 SGHNT and CDR2 YYREEE (reference sequence).

The CDR3 is CASSLGQGGGEKLFF. The CDR3 DNA reads TGTGCCAGCAGCTTGGGACAGGGCGGCGGTGAAAAACTGTTTTTT. V is TRBV5-5 and J is TRBJ1-4; 7 nucleotides line up with TRBD1. Germline V gene lookup returns CDR1 SGHKS and CDR2 YYEKEE (reference sequence). The junction had 6 bases not matched to a gene; V was cut back by 0 bases and J by 7 bases. This CDR3 has 15 amino acids.

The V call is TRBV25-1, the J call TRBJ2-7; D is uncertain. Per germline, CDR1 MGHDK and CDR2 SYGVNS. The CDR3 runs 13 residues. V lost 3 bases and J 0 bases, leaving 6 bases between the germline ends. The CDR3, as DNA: TGTGCCAGCAGTGAGGGCACCTCCTACGAGCAGTACTTC. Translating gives CASSEGTSYEQYF.

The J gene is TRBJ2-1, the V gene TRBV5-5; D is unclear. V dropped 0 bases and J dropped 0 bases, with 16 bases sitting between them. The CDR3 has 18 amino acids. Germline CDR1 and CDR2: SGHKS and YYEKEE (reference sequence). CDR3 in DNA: TGTGCCAGCAGCTTGGATTCTACATCCCCTCTCTCCTACAATGAGCAGTTCTTC. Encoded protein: CASSLDSTSPLSYNEQFF. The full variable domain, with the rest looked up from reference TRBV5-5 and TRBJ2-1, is DAGVTQSPTHLIKTRGQQVTLRCSPISGHKSVSWYQQVLGQGPQFIFQYYEKEERGRGNFPDRFSARQFPNYSSELNVNALLLGDSALYLCASSLDSTSPLSYNEQFFGPGTRLTVL.

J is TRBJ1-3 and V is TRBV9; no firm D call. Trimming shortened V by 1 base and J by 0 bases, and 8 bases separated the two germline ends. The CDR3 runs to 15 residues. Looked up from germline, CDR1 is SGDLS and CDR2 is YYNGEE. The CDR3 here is CASSVHGDSGNTIYF. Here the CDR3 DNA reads TGTGCCAGCAGCGTACACGGAGACTCTGGAAACACCATATATTTT.

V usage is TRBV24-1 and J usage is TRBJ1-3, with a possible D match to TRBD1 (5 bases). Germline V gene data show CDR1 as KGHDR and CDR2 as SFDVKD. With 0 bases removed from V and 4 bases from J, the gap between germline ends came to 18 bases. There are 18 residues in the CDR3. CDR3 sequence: CATSDLLRTGLTGNTIYF. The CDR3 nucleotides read TGTGCCACCAGTGATTTGCTTAGGACGGGACTAACGGGAAACACCATATATTTT.

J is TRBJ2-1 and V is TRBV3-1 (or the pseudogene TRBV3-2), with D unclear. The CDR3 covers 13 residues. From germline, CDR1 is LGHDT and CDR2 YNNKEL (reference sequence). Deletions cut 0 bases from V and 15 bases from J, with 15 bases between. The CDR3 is CASSQEGRTGPFF. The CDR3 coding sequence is TGTGCCAGCAGCCAAGAAGGCAGGACCGGTCCGTTCTTC.

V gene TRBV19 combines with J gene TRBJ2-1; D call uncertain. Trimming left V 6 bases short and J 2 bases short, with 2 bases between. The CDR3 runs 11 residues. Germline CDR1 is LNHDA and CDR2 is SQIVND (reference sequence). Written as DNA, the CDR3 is TGTGCCAGTAGCGCCTACAATGAGCAGTTCTTC. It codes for CASSAYNEQFF.

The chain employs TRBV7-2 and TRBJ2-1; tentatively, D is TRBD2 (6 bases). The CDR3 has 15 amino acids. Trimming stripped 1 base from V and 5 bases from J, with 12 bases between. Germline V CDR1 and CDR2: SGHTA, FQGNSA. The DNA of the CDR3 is TGTGCCAGCAGCTTAGAAATTAGCGGTAACAATGAGCAGTTCTTC. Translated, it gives CASSLEISGNNEQFF.

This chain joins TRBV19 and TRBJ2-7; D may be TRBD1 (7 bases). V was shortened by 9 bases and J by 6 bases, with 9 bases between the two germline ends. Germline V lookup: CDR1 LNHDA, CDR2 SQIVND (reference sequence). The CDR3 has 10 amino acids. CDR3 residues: CASQGGEQYF. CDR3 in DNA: TGTGCCAGCCAGGGGGGCGAGCAGTACTTC. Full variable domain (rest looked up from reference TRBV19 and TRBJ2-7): DGGITQSPKYLFRKEGQNVTLSCEQNLNHDAMYWYRQDPGQGLRLIYYSQIVNDFQKGDIAEGYSVSREKKESFPLTVTSAQKNPTAFYLCASQGGEQYFGPGTRLTVT.

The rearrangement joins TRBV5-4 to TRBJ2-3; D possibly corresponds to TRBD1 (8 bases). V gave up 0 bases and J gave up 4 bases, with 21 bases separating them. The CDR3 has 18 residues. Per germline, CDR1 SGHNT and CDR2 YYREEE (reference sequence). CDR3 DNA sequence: TGTGCCAGCAGCTTGGGTCCCCCCATACAGGGGGGGCCAGATACGCAGTATTTT. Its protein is CASSLGPPIQGGPDTQYF.

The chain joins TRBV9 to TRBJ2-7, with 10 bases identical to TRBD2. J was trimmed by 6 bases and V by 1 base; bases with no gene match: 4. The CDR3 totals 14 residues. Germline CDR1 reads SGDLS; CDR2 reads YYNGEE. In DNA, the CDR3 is TGTGCCAGCAGCGTATCTAGCGGGAGCCCCGAGCAGTACTTC. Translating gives CASSVSSGSPEQYF.

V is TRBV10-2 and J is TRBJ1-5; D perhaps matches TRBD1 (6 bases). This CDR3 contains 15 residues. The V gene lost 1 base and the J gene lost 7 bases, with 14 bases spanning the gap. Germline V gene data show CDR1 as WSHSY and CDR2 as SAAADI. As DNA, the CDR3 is TGCGCCAGCAGTGAGTGGGGGGGCTCTGACCAGCCCCAGCATTTT. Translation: CASSEWGGSDQPQHF.

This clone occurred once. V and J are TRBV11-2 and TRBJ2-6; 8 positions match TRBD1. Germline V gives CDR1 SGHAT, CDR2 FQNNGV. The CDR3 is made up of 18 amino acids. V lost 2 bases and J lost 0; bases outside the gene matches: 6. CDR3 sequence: CASSLLPGGPSGANVLTF. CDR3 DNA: TGTGCCAGCAGCTTACTCCCAGGGGGCCCCTCTGGGGCCAACGTCCTGACTTTC.

CDR3 sequence: CASSQGRTSGSKTYEQYF. CDR3 nucleotide sequence: TGCGCCAGCAGCCAAGGTCGGACTAGCGGTAGTAAAACCTACGAGCAGTACTTC. The chain couples TRBV4-1 to TRBJ2-7; 10 nucleotides agree with TRBD2. V lost 1 base to trimming and J lost 2 bases; unmatched junction nucleotides: 11. CDR1 MGHRA and CDR2 YSYEKL come from the germline V gene. The CDR3 loop spans 18 amino acids.

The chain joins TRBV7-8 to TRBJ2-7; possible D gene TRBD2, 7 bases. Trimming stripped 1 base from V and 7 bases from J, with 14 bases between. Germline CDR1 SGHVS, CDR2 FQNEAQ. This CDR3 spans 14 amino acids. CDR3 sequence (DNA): TGTGCCAGCAGCTTAGATATCGGGGGGCGGGAGCAGTACTTC. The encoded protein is CASSLDIGGREQYF.

The DNA of the CDR3 is TGTGCCAGCAGACGGGACGGGTCCTACGAGCAGTACTTC. It specifies CASRRDGSYEQYF. The genes are TRBV2 and TRBJ2-7, with D possibly being TRBD1 or TRBD2 (5 bases each). CDR3 size: 13 residues. Germline V lookup: CDR1 SNHLY, CDR2 FYNNEI. V shed 6 bases and J shed 1 base, with 10 bases lying between them.

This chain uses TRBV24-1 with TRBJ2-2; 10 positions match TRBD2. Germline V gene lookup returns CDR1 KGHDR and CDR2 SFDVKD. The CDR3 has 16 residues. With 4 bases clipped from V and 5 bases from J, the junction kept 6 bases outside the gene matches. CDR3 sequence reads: CATSDPTSGATGELFF. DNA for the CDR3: TGTGCCACCAGTGACCCTACTAGCGGGGCTACCGGGGAGCTGTTTTTT.

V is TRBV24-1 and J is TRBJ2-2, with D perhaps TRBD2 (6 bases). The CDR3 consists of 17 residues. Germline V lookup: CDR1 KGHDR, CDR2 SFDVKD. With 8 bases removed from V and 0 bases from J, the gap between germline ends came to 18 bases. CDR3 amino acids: CATNARRDSTNTGELFF. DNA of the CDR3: TGTGCCACCAACGCCCGCAGGGACTCGACGAACACCGGGGAGCTGTTTTTT.

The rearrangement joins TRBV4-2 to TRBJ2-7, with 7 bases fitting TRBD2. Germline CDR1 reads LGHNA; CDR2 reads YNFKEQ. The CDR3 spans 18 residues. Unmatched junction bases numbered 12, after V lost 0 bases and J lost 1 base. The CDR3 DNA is TGTGCCAGCAGCCAAGATAGGTCGGCGGGAGTGAAGTCCTACGAGCAGTACTTC. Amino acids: CASSQDRSAGVKSYEQYF.

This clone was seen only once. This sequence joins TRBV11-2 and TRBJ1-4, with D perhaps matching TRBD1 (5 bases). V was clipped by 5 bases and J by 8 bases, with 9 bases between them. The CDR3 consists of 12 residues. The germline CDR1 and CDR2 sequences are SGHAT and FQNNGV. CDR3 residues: CASSIGGEKLFF. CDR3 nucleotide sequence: TGTGCCAGCAGCATCGGGGGGGAAAAACTGTTTTTT.

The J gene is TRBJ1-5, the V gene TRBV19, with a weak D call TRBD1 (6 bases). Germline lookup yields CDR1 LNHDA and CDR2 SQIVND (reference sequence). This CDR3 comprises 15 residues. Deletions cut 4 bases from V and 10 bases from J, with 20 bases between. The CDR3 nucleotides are TGTGCCAGTAGTACCGCCGGGGGGCCCGGGGAACCCCAGCATTTT. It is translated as CASSTAGGPGEPQHF.